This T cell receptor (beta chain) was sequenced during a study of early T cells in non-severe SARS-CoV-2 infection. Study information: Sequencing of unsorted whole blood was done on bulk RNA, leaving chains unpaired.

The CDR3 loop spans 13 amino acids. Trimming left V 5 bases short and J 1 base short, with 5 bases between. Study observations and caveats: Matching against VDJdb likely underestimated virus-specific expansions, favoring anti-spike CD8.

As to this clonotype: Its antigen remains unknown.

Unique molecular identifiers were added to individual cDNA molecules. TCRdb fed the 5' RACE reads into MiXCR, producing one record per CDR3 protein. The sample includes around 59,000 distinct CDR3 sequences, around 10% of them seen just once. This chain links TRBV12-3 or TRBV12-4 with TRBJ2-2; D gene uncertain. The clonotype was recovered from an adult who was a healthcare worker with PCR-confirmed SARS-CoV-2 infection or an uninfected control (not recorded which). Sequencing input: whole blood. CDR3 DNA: TGTGCCAGCAGTAACAGGAACACCGGGGAGCTGTTTTTT. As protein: CASSNRNTGELFF.